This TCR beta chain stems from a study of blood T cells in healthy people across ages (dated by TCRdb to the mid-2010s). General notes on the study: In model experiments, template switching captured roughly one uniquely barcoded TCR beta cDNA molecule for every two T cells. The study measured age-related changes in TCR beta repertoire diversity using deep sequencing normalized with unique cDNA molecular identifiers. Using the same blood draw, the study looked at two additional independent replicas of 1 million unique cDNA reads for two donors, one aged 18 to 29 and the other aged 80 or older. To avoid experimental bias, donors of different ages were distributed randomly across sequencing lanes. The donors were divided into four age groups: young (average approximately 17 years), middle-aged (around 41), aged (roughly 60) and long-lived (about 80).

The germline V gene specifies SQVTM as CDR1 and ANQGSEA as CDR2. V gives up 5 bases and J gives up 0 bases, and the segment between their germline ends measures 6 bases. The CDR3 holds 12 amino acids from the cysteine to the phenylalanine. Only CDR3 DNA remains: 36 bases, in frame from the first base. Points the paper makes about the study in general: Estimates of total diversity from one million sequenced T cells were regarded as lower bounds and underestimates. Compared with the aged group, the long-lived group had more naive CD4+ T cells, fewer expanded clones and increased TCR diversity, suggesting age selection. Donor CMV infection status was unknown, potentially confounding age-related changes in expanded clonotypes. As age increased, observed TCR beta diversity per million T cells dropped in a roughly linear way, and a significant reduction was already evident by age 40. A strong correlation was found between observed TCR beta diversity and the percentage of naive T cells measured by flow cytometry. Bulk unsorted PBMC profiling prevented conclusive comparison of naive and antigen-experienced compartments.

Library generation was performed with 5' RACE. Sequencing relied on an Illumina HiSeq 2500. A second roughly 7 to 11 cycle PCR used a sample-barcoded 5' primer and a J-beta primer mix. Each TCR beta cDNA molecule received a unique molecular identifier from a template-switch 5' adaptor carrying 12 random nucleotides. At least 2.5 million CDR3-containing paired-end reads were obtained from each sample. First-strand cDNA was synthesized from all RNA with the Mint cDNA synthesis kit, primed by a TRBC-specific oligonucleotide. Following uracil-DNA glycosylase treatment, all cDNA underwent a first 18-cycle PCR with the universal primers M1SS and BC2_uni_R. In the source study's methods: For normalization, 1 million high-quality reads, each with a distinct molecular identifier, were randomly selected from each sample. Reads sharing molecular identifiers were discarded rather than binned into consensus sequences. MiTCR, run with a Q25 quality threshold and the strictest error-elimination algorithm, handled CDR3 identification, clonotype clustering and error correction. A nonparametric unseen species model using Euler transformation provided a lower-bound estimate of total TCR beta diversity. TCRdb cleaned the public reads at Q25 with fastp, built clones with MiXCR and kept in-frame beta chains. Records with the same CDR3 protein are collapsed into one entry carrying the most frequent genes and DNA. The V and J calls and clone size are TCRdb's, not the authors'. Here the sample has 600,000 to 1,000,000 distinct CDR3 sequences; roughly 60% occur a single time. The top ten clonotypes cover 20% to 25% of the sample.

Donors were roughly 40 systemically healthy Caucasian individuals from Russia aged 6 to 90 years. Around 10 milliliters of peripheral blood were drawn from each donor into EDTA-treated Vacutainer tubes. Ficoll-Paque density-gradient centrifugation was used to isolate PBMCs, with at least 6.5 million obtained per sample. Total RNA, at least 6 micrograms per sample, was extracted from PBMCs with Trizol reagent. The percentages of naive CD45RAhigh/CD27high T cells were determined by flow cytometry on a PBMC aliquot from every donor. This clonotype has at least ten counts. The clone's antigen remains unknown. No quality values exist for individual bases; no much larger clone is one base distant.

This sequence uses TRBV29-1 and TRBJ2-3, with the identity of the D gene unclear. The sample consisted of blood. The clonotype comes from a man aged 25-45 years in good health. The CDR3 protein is CSVRVSTDTQYF. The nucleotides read TGCAGCGTTCGGGTTAGCACAGATACGCAGTATTTT.